This is a list of T cell receptor beta chains from one sample in a study of blood T cell repertoires in COVID-19. Method: immunoSEQ multiplex PCR; TCRdb's copy keeps in-frame clones and lacks some. The sample lists about 130,000 clones; approximately 77% were seen once. The specimen was peripheral blood. The receptors come from an elderly man with acute or convalescent COVID-19. CDR3s include the opening cysteine and the closing phenylalanine or tryptophan.

14	TRBV6-5	CASSYGQGLWPQHF
13	TRBV6-6	CASRTEGAYGYTF
12	TRBV6-6	CASSPGNYGYTF
12	TRBV28	CASSLLTGENTF
12	TRBV28	CATHREAYGYTF
14	TRBV3-1/TRBV3-2	CASSQDRGMGPQHF
15	TRBV5-4	CASSTGTSKSYEQYF
15	TRBV27	CASSPSAGVGNTIYF
13	TRBV5-1	CASSVGIGNTIYF
14	TRBV6-5	CASSLEGVGNTIYF
14	TRBV6-6	CASSYQGSNQPQHF
16	TRBV19	CASSIDRGASNQPQHF
16	TRBV2	CASSDQTGGVSTEAFF
15	TRBV6-2/TRBV6-3	CASSGTGGDLRGYTF
14	TRBV6-5	CASSLRASSYEQYF
11	TRBV5-4	CASSLGQTQYF
16	TRBV9	CASSVTYRGGTDTQYF
14	TRBV4-1	CASTQGAYNYGYTF
11	TRBV3-1/TRBV3-2	CASTSGGPPYF
13	TRBV9	CASSVSSEDTQYF
13	TRBV19	CASSIPQGSGYTF
16	TRBV6-2/TRBV6-3	CASSYNRRSNTGELFF
13	TRBV6-5	CASTRDSNQPQHF
15	TRBV19	CASRPSGSSYNEQFF
15	TRBV16	CASSQFQGLDSPLHF
19	TRBV4-1	CASSQTQDRSGYSNQPQHF
16	TRBV19	CASSIKGGVGTDTQYF
15	TRBV11-2	CASSLASGANNEQFF
13	TRBV10-3	CAISQGSNQPQHF
17	TRBV18	CASSPQGTGLGDYGYTF
14	TRBV5-1	CASSLAQGTGELFF
15	TRBV5-1	CASSSSGTGVETQYF
14	TRBV7-7	CASSHSPNAGELFF
14	TRBV5-1	CASSLGISGYEQYF
14	TRBV19	CASSYRESNQPQHF
15	TRBV19	CASSVTGTGNEKLFF
13	TRBV6-5	CASSQGQYSEQFF
14	TRBV7-2	CASSYGTGRYGYTF
16	TRBV3-1/TRBV3-2	CASSPSGGASYNEQFF
16	TRBV18	CASSPGTGGRGTEAFF
16	TRBV6-2/TRBV6-3	CASSYSRQGLNQPQHF
16	TRBV3-1/TRBV3-2	CASSQGAMSSGNTIYF